The clone carrying this T cell receptor beta chain has a handful of counts. The antigen is unknown. CDR1 and CDR2 from the germline V gene are SEHNR and FQNEAQ (reference sequence). V trimming: 1 base; J trimming: 3 bases; junction bases outside the gene matches: 3. The CDR3 runs to 15 residues. Template switching created a universal primer site, and the cDNA included unique molecular identifiers. TCRdb processed the 5' RACE reads anew with MiXCR; each CDR3 protein has one entry. There are approximately 500,000 distinct CDR3 sequences in the sample; around 24% occur only once, and around 3% lies in the top ten. This sample was taken from a study of identical twins. General observations from the study: Weaker excess twin sharing was seen among beta out-of-frame sequences. It was out-of-frame TCR alpha sharing in monozygotic twins that models underestimated.

A further study also used this sample, focusing on T cells expressing NK-cell markers.

V and J are TRBV7-9 and TRBJ2-7; 10 nucleotides agree with TRBD2. This sequence was found in a woman between 18 and 30 years old in good health. Sequencing used CD4+ T cells sorted from blood. The CDR3 DNA is TGTGCCAGCAGCTTAGTGGCTAGCGGGGGCTACGAGCAGTACTTC. Its protein is CASSLVASGGYEQYF.